This record looks at one TCR beta chain sequence and its context. The antigen remains undetermined. This sample is drawn from a study of T cells in localized non-small cell lung cancer. Regarding the study as a whole: Turning up in adjacent lung were a median roughly 60 of the top 100 tumor clones. Uninvolved adjacent lung had more T cell clonality than any other tissue, topping tumor. Overall survival was longer when the density of T cells in the blood was higher.

The V end lost 5 bases, the J end lost 6 bases, and 26 bases lay between the germline ends. The CDR3 is 17 residues long. The germline V gene has CDR1 SNHLY and CDR2 FYNNEI. The assay was immunoSEQ multiplex PCR, and TCRdb's table has in-frame clones only and misses some. Of 35,000 to 45,000 clones detected, around 79% appear once; the ten largest clones hold less than 45%. This chain connects TRBV2 to TRBJ2-7; possible D gene TRBD1, 6 bases. This receptor was obtained from a woman aged 35 to 70 with stage II squamous cell lung carcinoma. Sequenced here: PBMCs, sampled before any cancer treatment. The DNA of the CDR3 is TGTGCCAGCAGTTCTCAATCCCCCGTCACAGGGACGGGCGAGCAGTACTTC. Amino acid sequence: CASSSQSPVTGTGEQYF.